This entry concerns a single T cell receptor (beta chain). CDR1 LGHNA and CDR2 YNFKEQ come from the germline V gene. This CDR3 contains 16 residues. Trimming took 1 base from V and 8 from J; bases not matched to a gene: 7. This entry comes from a study of blood T cell repertoires in COVID-19. Sequenced by immunoSEQ multiplex PCR; TCRdb stores in-frame clones only, minus some. The table records 50,000 to 65,000 clones, 75% to 95% of them present only once. Sequencing input: peripheral blood. The receptor's source is a man in his fifties or sixties with acute or convalescent COVID-19. The rearrangement links TRBV4-2 to TRBJ2-1; 11 positions agree with TRBD2. CDR3 DNA sequence: TGTGCCAGCAGCCAAGCTCTTAGCGGGGGGGCATATGAGCAGTTCTTC. Its protein product is CASSQALSGGAYEQFF.